The 27 T cell receptor beta chains given below trace back to one sample, sequenced in a study of control samples from healthy donors and cancer patients. Profiling relied on immunoSEQ multiplex PCR, and the TCRdb table lists in-frame clones only, not all of them. The profile shows around 130,000 clones, roughly 86% of them singletons. Sequenced sample: PBMCs. The receptors here all came from a man aged 50-60 years with head and neck cancer.

This sequence joins TRBV19 and TRBJ2-7; 9 nucleotides agree with TRBD1. The trim removed 8 bases at V and 6 bases at J, leaving 5 bases unmatched. The V gene's germline CDR1 is LNHDA and CDR2 SQIVND (reference sequence). The CDR3 sequence is 12 residues long. DNA for the CDR3: TGTGCCAGTTCAGACAGGGGGGCCGAGCAGTACTTC. This gives the protein CASSDRGAEQYF.

Comments on this clone: Just one base apart from a much larger clone, this may be a read error. The chain combines TRBV7-8 with TRBJ1-5, with 7 bases that match TRBD1. In germline, CDR1 is SGHVS, CDR2 FQNEAQ. The CDR3 consists of 14 residues. V gave up 3 bases and J gave up 5 bases; unmatched junction bases: 4. CDR3 in DNA: TGTGCCAGCAGCTTCCGGGACAGCTATCAGCCCCAGCATTTT. It is translated as CASSFRDSYQPQHF.

About this clone itself: At one boundary the junction diverges from the germline segment, which might be a read error. The DNA of the CDR3 is TGTGCCAACAGCCCGCTTACTGGCTATGGCTACACCTTC. This translates into CANSPLTGYGYTF. J is TRBJ1-2 and V is TRBV7-9; D ambiguous. The CDR3 is 13 amino acids. The germline V gene encodes CDR1 SEHNR and CDR2 FQNEAQ (reference sequence). The full variable domain, rest sourced from reference TRBV7-9 and TRBJ1-2, is DTGVSQNPRHKITKRGQNVTFRCDPISEHNRLYWYRQTLGQGPEFLTYFQNEAQLEKSRLLSDRFSAERPKGSFSTLEIQRTEQGDSAMYLCANSPLTGYGYTFGSGTRLTVV.

The sample holds one count of this clone. The rearrangement links TRBV29-1 to TRBJ1-1; tentative D call: TRBD1 (6 bases). The germline V gene has CDR1 SQVTM and CDR2 ANQGSEA. The CDR3 has 12 residues. V gave up 4 bases and J gave up 11 bases, with 17 bases separating them. The CDR3 protein is CSVVRQEQVAFF. CDR3 in DNA: TGCAGCGTTGTGAGACAGGAACAGGTGGCTTTCTTT.

This chain links TRBV21-1 with TRBJ2-7; the D call of TRBD1 is as the table states it, not checked on the DNA. TRBV21-1 has pseudogene status. This CDR3 region has 16 residues. Here the CDR3 reads CASSKGTGGSSYEQYF. DNA of the CDR3: TGTGCCAGCAGCAAAGGGACAGGGGGGAGCTCCTACGAGCAGTACTTC.

This sequence joins TRBV5-1 and TRBJ2-3, with unresolved D. The CDR3 runs to 16 residues. V dropped 4 bases and J dropped 1 base, with 16 bases sitting between them. Germline lookup yields CDR1 SGHRS and CDR2 YFSETQ. The CDR3 DNA sequence: TGCGCCAGCAGCCCCGGGCTTGTAATCGGCACAGATACGCAGTATTTT. It codes for CASSPGLVIGTDTQYF.

This rearrangement joins TRBV27 to TRBJ2-3; D is unclear. Germline V gene data show CDR1 as MNHEY and CDR2 as SMNVEV (reference sequence). Trimming shortened V by 4 bases and J by 2 bases, and 4 bases separated the two germline ends. The CDR3 length is 12 residues. The CDR3 region is CASSSITDTQYF. The CDR3 nucleotides read TGTGCCAGCAGTTCCATCACAGATACGCAGTATTTT.

This rearrangement joins TRBV20-1 to TRBJ1-2, with D possibly TRBD1 on 5 matching bases. V was shortened by 3 bases and J by 7 bases, with 27 bases between the two germline ends. Looked up from germline, CDR1 is DFQATT and CDR2 is SNEGSKA (reference sequence). This CDR3 contains 17 residues. CDR3 amino acids: CSASIGSGWGWRSGYTF. The CDR3 region has the DNA TGCAGTGCTAGTATCGGTTCAGGATGGGGCTGGAGGAGTGGCTACACCTTC.

The V call is TRBV12-5, the J call TRBJ2-2; maybe TRBD1 (6 bases). The germline V gene encodes CDR1 LGHNT and CDR2 FRNRAP. The CDR3 is made up of 17 amino acids. Deletions cut 7 bases from V and 1 base from J, with 19 bases between. DNA of the CDR3: TGTGCTAGTGCCCAACCCCGCGAGGGGGAGAACACCGGGGAGCTGTTTTTT. This translates into CASAQPREGENTGELFF. Using reference TRBV12-5 and TRBJ2-2 for the parts outside the CDR3, the full variable domain is DARVTQTPRHKVTEMGQEVTMRCQPILGHNTVFWYRQTMMQGLELLAYFRNRAPLDDSGMPKDRFSAEMPDATLATLKIQPSEPRDSAVYFCASAQPREGENTGELFFGEGSRLTVL.

The V gene is TRBV28, the J gene TRBJ1-6, with 7 bases lining up with TRBD1. This CDR3 region has 14 residues. Germline CDR1 and CDR2: MDHEN and SYDVKM. Germline trimming cut 10 bases from V and 7 bases from J; bases unmatched to any gene: 10. In DNA, the CDR3 is TGTGCCACCCTATACAGGGGATGGAATTCACCCCTCCACTTT. Residues: CATLYRGWNSPLHF.

The chain joins TRBV5-6 to TRBJ2-1; TRBD1 might be the D (6 bases). This CDR3 contains 14 residues. Germline CDR1 reads SGHDT; CDR2 reads YYEEEE. V was trimmed by 4 bases and J by 3 bases, leaving 11 bases between them. The CDR3 loop is CASSLGQNYNEQFF. For the CDR3, the DNA is TGTGCCAGCAGCCTAGGACAGAACTACAATGAGCAGTTCTTC.

The V call is TRBV27, the J call TRBJ2-1; D is unresolved. CDR1 MNHEY and CDR2 SMNVEV come from the germline V gene (reference sequence). CDR3 length: 14 residues. Trimming removed 2 bases from V and 4 bases from J, with 9 bases in between. CDR3 DNA: TGTGCCAGCAGTTTAACCATGGATTACAATGAGCAGTTCTTC. Translated: CASSLTMDYNEQFF.

The J gene is TRBJ2-1, the V gene TRBV4-2; a weak D match, TRBD2 (7 bases). The germline gives CDR1 LGHNA, CDR2 YNFKEQ. The germline V and J ends were trimmed by 3 bases and 4 bases, with 16 bases remaining between them. The CDR3 runs 16 residues. CDR3 sequence (DNA): TGTGCCAGCAGCCAGGGGGGGCGGGGAGATTACAATGAGCAGTTCTTC. Protein: CASSQGGRGDYNEQFF.

The chain has TRBV3-1 (or the pseudogene TRBV3-2) and TRBJ2-2, with TRBD1 matching over 10 bases. With 2 bases clipped from V and 3 bases from J, the junction kept 6 bases outside the gene matches. Per germline, CDR1 LGHDT and CDR2 YNNKEL (reference sequence). CDR3 length: 17 amino acids. The CDR3 DNA follows: TGTGCCAGCAGCCAATACTTCGGACAGGGGGACACCGGGGAGCTGTTTTTT. Amino acids: CASSQYFGQGDTGELFF.

J is TRBJ2-1 and V is TRBV7-6; D is possibly TRBD2 (7 bases). This CDR3 has 20 residues. Germline CDR1 and CDR2: SGHVS and FNYEAQ. Trimming removed 2 bases at V and 2 bases at J, with 25 bases between. CDR3 coding DNA: TGTGCCAGCAGCTTACAGACTCTACAATGGGGGGGCAATACCTACAATGAGCAGTTCTTC. As protein: CASSLQTLQWGGNTYNEQFF.

The chain combines TRBV19 with TRBJ2-7, with 8 bases fitting TRBD1. Losses at the gene ends were 8 bases for V and 3 bases for J; bases not matched to a gene: 0. The germline gives CDR1 LNHDA, CDR2 SQIVND (reference sequence). The CDR3 extends over 11 amino acids. Here the CDR3 reads CASGQGYEQYF. In DNA, the CDR3 is TGTGCCAGTGGACAGGGCTACGAGCAGTACTTC.

This chain links TRBV6-2 or TRBV6-3 with TRBJ2-5, with D uncertain. Trimming removed 2 bases from V and 5 bases from J, with 6 bases in between. The CDR3 covers 12 residues. In germline, CDR1 is MNHEY, CDR2 SVGEGT. CDR3 residues: CASSYEGETQYF. Here the CDR3 DNA reads TGTGCCAGCAGTTACGAAGGGGAGACCCAGTACTTC.

The chain combines TRBV10-1 with TRBJ2-1; D not certain. Germline loops: CDR1 WNHNN, CDR2 SYGVQD (reference sequence). V dropped 3 bases and J dropped 4 bases, with 7 bases sitting between them. The CDR3 has 13 amino acids. CDR3 coding DNA: TGCGCCAGCAGTGATACGTTTTACAATGAGCAGTTCTTC. Amino acid sequence: CASSDTFYNEQFF.

This chain links TRBV6-5 with TRBJ2-7; 7 bases map to TRBD1. Germline assignment: CDR1 MNHEY and CDR2 SVGAGI. Trimming removed 6 bases from V and 6 bases from J; junction bases left unmatched: 11. The CDR3 is made up of 14 amino acids. Written as DNA, the CDR3 is TGTGCCAGCAGCCCGACAGGGAACTTGGGCGAGCAGTACTTC. Translating it yields CASSPTGNLGEQYF.

V and J are TRBV5-1 and TRBJ2-3; perhaps TRBD1 as D (6 bases). CDR3 length: 15 residues. V was pared by 4 bases and J by 3 bases, with 15 bases between. CDR1 is SGHRS, CDR2 YFSETQ, per germline. The CDR3 loop reads CASSAQTGLTDTQYF. CDR3 DNA: TGCGCCAGCAGCGCCCAGACAGGCTTAACAGATACGCAGTATTTT.

The chain links TRBV7-2 to TRBJ2-7, with TRBD2 matching 7 bases. CDR1 SGHTA and CDR2 FQGNSA come from the germline V gene. Trimming cost V 2 bases and J 3 bases; bases outside gene matches: 4. This CDR3 comprises 14 residues. CDR3 in DNA: TGTGCCAGCAGCTTATCTGCGGGAGACTACGAGCAGTACTTC. Residues: CASSLSAGDYEQYF.

The chain links TRBV28 to TRBJ1-2, with D maybe TRBD1 (5 bases). This CDR3 has 14 residues. CDR1 MDHEN and CDR2 SYDVKM come from the germline V gene. Deletions cut 2 bases from V and 7 bases from J, with 14 bases between. CDR3: CASSLPGQGSGYTF. The DNA of the CDR3 is TGTGCCAGCAGTTTACCCGGGCAGGGAAGTGGCTACACCTTC.

The chain recombines TRBV5-4 with TRBJ1-1; perhaps TRBD1 as D (5 bases). CDR1 SGHNT and CDR2 YYREEE come from the germline V gene (reference sequence). V lost 3 bases and J 4 bases, leaving 16 bases between the germline ends. The CDR3 sequence is 15 residues long. CDR3 DNA: TGTGCCAGCAGCTGGGACTCCCGGGGGGGCACTGAAGCTTTCTTT. It is translated as CASSWDSRGGTEAFF.

In DNA form, the CDR3 reads TGTGCCAGCGGTAGAATAGCGGGGGGAGGAGATACGCAGTATTTT. Protein product: CASGRIAGGGDTQYF. V gene TRBV7-6 combines with J gene TRBJ2-3; the match to TRBD2 covers 10 bases. Germline V gives CDR1 SGHVS, CDR2 FNYEAQ. This CDR3 has 15 residues. The V and J ends lost 8 bases and 5 bases, in that order; junction bases with no gene match: 10.

This rearrangement joins TRBV6-6 to TRBJ2-3; no definite D call. This CDR3 contains 12 residues. Germline CDR1 MNHNY, CDR2 SVGAGI (reference sequence). Deletions cut 2 bases from V and 5 bases from J, with 5 bases between. CDR3 nucleotide sequence: TGTGCCAGCAGTTACGACGTAGATACGCAGTATTTT. Translating gives CASSYDVDTQYF.

This clone came up a few times. The CDR3: CASSLEPGTNYGYTF. The CDR3 DNA sequence: TGTGCCAGCAGCTTAGAACCAGGGACTAACTATGGCTACACCTTC. The rearrangement uses TRBV11-2 and TRBJ1-2; TRBD1 might be the D (5 bases). There are 15 residues in the CDR3. Trimming cost V 0 bases and J 0 bases, with 8 bases left between them. The V gene's germline CDR1 is SGHAT and CDR2 FQNNGV.

A single count supports this clone. The rearrangement links TRBV7-9 to TRBJ2-5, with D unclear. This CDR3 is built from 16 residues. Germline CDR1 reads SEHNR; CDR2 reads FQNEAQ (reference sequence). Trimming shortened V by 4 bases and J by 2 bases, and 17 bases separated the two germline ends. The CDR3 here is CASSSSLSANQETQYF. The CDR3 region has the DNA TGTGCCAGCAGCTCCTCGCTATCGGCTAATCAAGAGACCCAGTACTTC.